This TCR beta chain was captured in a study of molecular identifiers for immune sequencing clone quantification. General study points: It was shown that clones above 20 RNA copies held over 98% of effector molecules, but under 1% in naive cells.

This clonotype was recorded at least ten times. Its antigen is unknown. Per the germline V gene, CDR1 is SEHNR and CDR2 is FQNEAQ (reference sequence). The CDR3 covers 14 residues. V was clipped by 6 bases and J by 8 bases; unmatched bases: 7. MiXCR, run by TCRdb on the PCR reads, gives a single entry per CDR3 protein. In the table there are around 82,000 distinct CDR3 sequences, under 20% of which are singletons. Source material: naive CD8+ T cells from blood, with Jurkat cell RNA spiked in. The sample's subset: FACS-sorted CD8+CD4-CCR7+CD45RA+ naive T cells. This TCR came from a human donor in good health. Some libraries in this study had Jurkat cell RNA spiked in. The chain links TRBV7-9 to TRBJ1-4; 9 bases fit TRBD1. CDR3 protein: CASSRTGAMEKLFF. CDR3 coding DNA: TGTGCCAGCAGTCGGACAGGGGCAATGGAAAAACTGTTTTTT.